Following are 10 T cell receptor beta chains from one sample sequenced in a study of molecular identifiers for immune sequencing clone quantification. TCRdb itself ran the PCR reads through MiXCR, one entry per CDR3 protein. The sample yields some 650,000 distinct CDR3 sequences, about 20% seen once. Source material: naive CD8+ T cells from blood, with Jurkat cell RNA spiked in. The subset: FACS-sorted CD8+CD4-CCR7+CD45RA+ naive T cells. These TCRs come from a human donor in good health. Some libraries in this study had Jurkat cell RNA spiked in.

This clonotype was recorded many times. For the CDR3, the DNA is TGCGCCAGCAGCCAAGATCGGGCAGGTAAAGCCTACGAGCAGTACTTC. This gives the protein CASSQDRAGKAYEQYF. This chain links TRBV4-3 with TRBJ2-7; D gene ambiguous. Trimming stripped 0 bases from V and 2 bases from J, with 14 bases between. CDR3 length equals 16 residues. Germline V gene data show CDR1 as LGHNA and CDR2 as YSLEER.

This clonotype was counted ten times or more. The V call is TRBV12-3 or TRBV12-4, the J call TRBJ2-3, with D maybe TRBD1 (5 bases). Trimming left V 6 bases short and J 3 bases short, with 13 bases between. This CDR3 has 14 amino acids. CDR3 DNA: TGTGCCAGCAGCCTCCGAAGACAGACAGATACGCAGTATTTT. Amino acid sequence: CASSLRRQTDTQYF.

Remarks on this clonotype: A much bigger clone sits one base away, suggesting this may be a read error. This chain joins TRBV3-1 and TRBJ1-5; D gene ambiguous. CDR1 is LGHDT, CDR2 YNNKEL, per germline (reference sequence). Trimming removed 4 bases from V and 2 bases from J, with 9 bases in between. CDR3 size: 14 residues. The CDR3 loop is CASSRGMGNQPQHF. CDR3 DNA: TGTGCCAGCAGCCGAGGGATGGGCAATCAGCCCCAGCATTTT.

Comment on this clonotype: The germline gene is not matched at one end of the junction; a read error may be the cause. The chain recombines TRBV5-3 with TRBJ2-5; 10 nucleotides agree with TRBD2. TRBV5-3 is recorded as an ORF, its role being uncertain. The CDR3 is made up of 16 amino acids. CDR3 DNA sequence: TGTGCCAGCAGCTTGGGTTTGGCTAGCGGGGGAGAGACCCAGTACTTC. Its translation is CASSLGLASGGETQYF.

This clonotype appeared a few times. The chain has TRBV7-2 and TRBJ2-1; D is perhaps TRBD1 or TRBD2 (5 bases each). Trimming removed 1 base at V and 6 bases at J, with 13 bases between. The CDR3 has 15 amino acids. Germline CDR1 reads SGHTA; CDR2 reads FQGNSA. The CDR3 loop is CASSLVRDPINEQFF. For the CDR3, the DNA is TGTGCCAGCAGCTTAGTAAGGGACCCTATCAATGAGCAGTTCTTC.

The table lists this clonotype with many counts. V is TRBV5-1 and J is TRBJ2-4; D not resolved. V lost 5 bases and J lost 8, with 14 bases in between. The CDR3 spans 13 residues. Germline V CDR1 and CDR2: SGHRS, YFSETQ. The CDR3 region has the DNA TGCGCCAGCAGGGCCGCCTCTGGGGACATTCAGTACTTC. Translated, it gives CASRAASGDIQYF.

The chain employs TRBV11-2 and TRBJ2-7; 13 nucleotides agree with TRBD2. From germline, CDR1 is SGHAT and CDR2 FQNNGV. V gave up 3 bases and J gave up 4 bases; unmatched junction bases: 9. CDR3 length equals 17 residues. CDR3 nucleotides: TGTGCCAGCAGCTTCACCGGACTAGCGGGAGTTAAGTACGAGCAGTACTTC. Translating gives CASSFTGLAGVKYEQYF.

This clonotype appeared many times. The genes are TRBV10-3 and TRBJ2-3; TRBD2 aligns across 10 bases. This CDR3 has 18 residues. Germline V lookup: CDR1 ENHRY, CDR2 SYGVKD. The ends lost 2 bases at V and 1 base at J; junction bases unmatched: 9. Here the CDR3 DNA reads TGTGCCATCAGTGAGATGGCTAGCGGGAGTATCGGCACAGATACGCAGTATTTT. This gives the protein CAISEMASGSIGTDTQYF.

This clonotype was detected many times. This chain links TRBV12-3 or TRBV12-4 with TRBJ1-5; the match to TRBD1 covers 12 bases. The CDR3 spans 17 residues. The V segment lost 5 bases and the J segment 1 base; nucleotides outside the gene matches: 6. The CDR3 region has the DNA TGTGCCAGCAGTGTCGGGACAGGGGGCGAAAGCAATCAGCCCCAGCATTTT. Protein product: CASSVGTGGESNQPQHF.

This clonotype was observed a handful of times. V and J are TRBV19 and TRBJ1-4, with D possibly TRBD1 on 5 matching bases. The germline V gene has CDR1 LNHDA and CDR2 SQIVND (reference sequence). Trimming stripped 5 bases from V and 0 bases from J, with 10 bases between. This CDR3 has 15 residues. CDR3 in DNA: TGTGCCAGTAGTGCAGGGTTTGCAACTAATGAAAAACTGTTTTTT. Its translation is CASSAGFATNEKLFF.